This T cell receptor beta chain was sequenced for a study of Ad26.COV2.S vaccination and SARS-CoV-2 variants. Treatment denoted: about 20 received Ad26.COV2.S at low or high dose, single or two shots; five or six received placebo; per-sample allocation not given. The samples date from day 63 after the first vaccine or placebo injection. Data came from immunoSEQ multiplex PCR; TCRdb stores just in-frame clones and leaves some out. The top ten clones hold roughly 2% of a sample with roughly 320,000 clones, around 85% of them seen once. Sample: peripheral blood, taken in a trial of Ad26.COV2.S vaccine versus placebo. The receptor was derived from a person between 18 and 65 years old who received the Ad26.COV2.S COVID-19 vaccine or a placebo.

In DNA, the CDR3 is TGCGCCAGCAGTCCCGGGCCCTCCTACGAGCAGTACTTC. This codes for CASSPGPSYEQYF. The chain joins TRBV10-2 to TRBJ2-7; D unresolved. Germline V CDR1 and CDR2: WSHSY, SAAADI. Trimming pared 5 bases from V and 0 bases from J, leaving 8 bases between. The CDR3 loop spans 13 amino acids.